These 27 T cell receptor beta chains were all obtained from the same sample, sequenced in a study of T cell responses to AZD1222 COVID-19 vaccine (dated by TCRdb to the early 2020s). Libraries were constructed by the immunoSEQ multiplex PCR assay. TCRdb provides this immuneACCESS table in a form limited to in-frame rearrangements. Some clones are lacking; in checked studies, under half of them reflect an unresolved V gene, and why the rest are absent is not known. The sample table holds more than 80,000 clones, of which more than 85% were seen once. In total, the top ten clones hold less than 4% of the sample. Taken with the paper, the label for time point translates to: about 28 days (+/-7) after the second vaccine dose. Sequenced material: peripheral blood, taken 28 days after the second AZD1222 dose. These receptors originate from an adult who received the AZD1222 COVID-19 vaccine.

The V call is TRBV19, the J call TRBJ2-2, with 7 bases lining up with TRBD1. In germline, CDR1 is LNHDA, CDR2 SQIVND (reference sequence). V shed 5 bases and J 5 bases; nucleotides not matched to a gene: 11. The CDR3 totals 16 residues. CDR3 loop: CASSVRQGFGTGELFF. The CDR3, as DNA: TGTGCCAGTAGTGTCAGACAGGGCTTTGGGACCGGGGAGCTGTTTTTT.

The chain carries TRBV7-7 and TRBJ1-3; possibly TRBD1 for D (5 bases). Trimming removed 5 bases from V and 2 bases from J, with 13 bases in between. This CDR3 region has 15 residues. In germline, CDR1 is SSHAT, CDR2 FNYEAQ (reference sequence). The CDR3 loop is CASSPGRETGNTIYF. The CDR3 DNA reads as TGTGCCAGCAGCCCCGGCAGGGAAACTGGAAACACCATATATTTT.

The genes are TRBV7-2 and TRBJ1-3; D gene unclear. Trimming left V 4 bases short and J 0 bases short, with 10 bases between. The germline V gene has CDR1 SGHTA and CDR2 FQGNSA. The CDR3 runs 15 residues. In nucleotides, the CDR3 is TGTGCCAGCAGCTATTCAGACAACTCTGGAAACACCATATATTTT. This translates into CASSYSDNSGNTIYF.

The J gene is TRBJ1-1, the V gene TRBV7-3, with D perhaps matching TRBD1 (6 bases). The CDR3 runs to 15 residues. Germline assignment: CDR1 SGHTA and CDR2 FQGTGA. V was shortened by 1 base and J by 2 bases, with 11 bases between the two germline ends. The CDR3 nucleotides are TGTGCCAGCAGCTTAATGGGGACAACAAACACTGAAGCTTTCTTT. This codes for CASSLMGTTNTEAFF.

This clone turned up a few times. The rearrangement uses TRBV13 and TRBJ1-6; D might be TRBD1 (5 bases). CDR1 PRHDT and CDR2 FYEKMQ come from the germline V gene (reference sequence). The CDR3 has 13 amino acids. V gave up 0 bases and J gave up 11 bases, with 8 bases separating them. CDR3 region: CASSLGTVTPLHF. The DNA of the CDR3 is TGTGCCAGCAGCTTAGGGACAGTTACACCCCTCCACTTT.

The V and J genes are TRBV2 and TRBJ1-2; 10 positions agree with TRBD1. The germline gives CDR1 SNHLY, CDR2 FYNNEI. CDR3 size: 16 residues. J lost 4 bases, V lost 7 bases, and 12 bases had no gene match. CDR3 DNA sequence: TGTGCCAGCACCAGCCAAGACAGGGGGCGAGGCTATGGCTACACCTTC. Translated, it gives CASTSQDRGRGYGYTF.

The J gene is TRBJ1-2, the V gene TRBV5-4; 7 bases are a match to TRBD1. CDR1 and CDR2 from the germline V gene are SGHNT and YYREEE (reference sequence). This CDR3 contains 13 residues. The junction had 4 bases not matched to a gene; V was cut back by 4 bases and J by 4 bases. CDR3 region: CASSPDRIYGYTF. For the CDR3, the DNA is TGTGCCAGCAGCCCGGACAGGATCTATGGCTACACCTTC.

This sequence joins TRBV2 and TRBJ2-1, with TRBD2 identical over 7 bases. V shed 4 bases and J 5 bases; nucleotides not matched to a gene: 5. This CDR3 has 14 amino acids. The germline CDR1 and CDR2 sequences are SNHLY and FYNNEI. The CDR3: CASSVLGLDNEQFF. CDR3 nucleotide sequence: TGTGCCAGCAGTGTCCTAGGACTAGACAATGAGCAGTTCTTC.

Of note for this clone: The germline gene is not matched at one end of the junction; a read error may be the cause. CDR3 nucleotides: TGCGCCAGCAGCGGAGGGACAGGGTATATCCACGGGTTT. Translation gives CASSGGTGYIHGF. The chain has TRBV5-1 and TRBJ1-1; 9 bases map to TRBD1. The CDR3 covers 13 residues. The germline CDR1 and CDR2 sequences are SGHRS and YFSETQ.

The chain carries TRBV5-8 and TRBJ2-7, with unresolved D. With 0 bases removed from V and 2 bases from J, the gap between germline ends came to 9 bases. The CDR3 runs 14 residues. Per germline, CDR1 SGHTS and CDR2 YDEGEE. CDR3 sequence (DNA): TGTGCCAGCAGCTTGGTCCCCGATACCTACGAGCAGTACTTC. Translation: CASSLVPDTYEQYF. The whole variable domain, remainder taken from reference TRBV5-8 and TRBJ2-7, is EAGVTQSPTHLIKTRGQQATLRCSPISGHTSVYWYQQALGLGLQFLLWYDEGEERNRGNFPPRFSGRQFPNYSSELNVNALELEDSALYLCASSLVPDTYEQYFGPGTRLTVT.

The chain has TRBV6-2 or TRBV6-3 and TRBJ2-7; no clear D. Trimming shortened V by 5 bases and J by 1 base, and 9 bases separated the two germline ends. CDR1 MNHEY and CDR2 SVGEGT come from the germline V gene. The CDR3 sequence is 13 residues long. The CDR3 DNA follows: TGTGCCAGCAGTCCCACCGAGTCCTACGAGCAGTACTTC. Its protein product is CASSPTESYEQYF.

The V and J genes are TRBV12-5 and TRBJ2-2, with D maybe TRBD1 (6 bases). The V gene's germline CDR1 is LGHNT and CDR2 FRNRAP. V gave up 6 bases and J gave up 0 bases, with 32 bases separating them. This CDR3 contains 22 residues. CDR3 sequence reads: CASGRATLMTGSRWANTGELFF. DNA of the CDR3: TGTGCTAGTGGCCGCGCCACTCTAATGACAGGTTCAAGGTGGGCGAACACCGGGGAGCTGTTTTTT.

The J gene is TRBJ1-2, the V gene TRBV6-5; no clear D gene. From germline, CDR1 is MNHEY and CDR2 SVGAGI. Trimming shortened V by 7 bases and J by 2 bases, and 14 bases separated the two germline ends. There are 14 residues in the CDR3. The CDR3 here is CASILYLRNYGYTF. The CDR3 region has the DNA TGTGCCAGCATTCTTTATCTCCGGAACTATGGCTACACCTTC.

The chain carries TRBV4-1 and TRBJ1-1; no clear D gene. Trimming stripped 1 base from V and 6 bases from J, with 9 bases between. This CDR3 contains 13 residues. CDR1 is MGHRA and CDR2 is YSYEKL in the germline V gene. The CDR3, as DNA: TGCGCCAGCAGCCAAGCGGGCTTCGCTGAAGCTTTCTTT. This sequence encodes CASSQAGFAEAFF.

The rearrangement joins TRBV27 to TRBJ1-5; a weak D match, TRBD1 (6 bases). V was pared by 5 bases and J by 2 bases, with 16 bases between. This CDR3 has 16 amino acids. Germline-derived CDR1 and CDR2 are MNHEY and SMNVEV (reference sequence). The CDR3 DNA reads as TGTGCCAGCAGTCCCCAGAGGGGGGTTCGCAATCAGCCCCAGCATTTT. Its protein product is CASSPQRGVRNQPQHF.

The V gene is TRBV19, the J gene TRBJ1-2, with a weak D call TRBD1 (6 bases). Germline V gives CDR1 LNHDA, CDR2 SQIVND (reference sequence). Trimming cost V 3 bases and J 4 bases, with 12 bases left between them. The CDR3 loop spans 14 amino acids. The CDR3 is CASSIRGWSYGYTF. The CDR3 DNA follows: TGTGCCAGTAGTATCAGGGGTTGGAGCTATGGCTACACCTTC.

The J gene is TRBJ2-5, the V gene TRBV5-1; 13 bases are a match to TRBD2. Germline trimming cut 4 bases from V and 5 bases from J; bases unmatched to any gene: 8. Germline CDR1 and CDR2: SGHRS and YFSETQ. The CDR3 extends over 16 amino acids. The CDR3 nucleotides read TGCGCCAGCAGCCCAGGGACTAGCGGGGCAGGGGAGACCCAGTACTTC. Its protein product is CASSPGTSGAGETQYF.

This chain links TRBV25-1 with TRBJ1-2; D not resolved. From germline, CDR1 is MGHDK and CDR2 SYGVNS. The CDR3 spans 14 residues. Trimming left V 6 bases short and J 2 bases short, with 13 bases between. The CDR3 region has the DNA TGTGCCAGCAGCTCTTCGCCTTTCAACTATGGCTACACCTTC. Its translation: CASSSSPFNYGYTF.

The chain combines TRBV18 with TRBJ1-1; no clear D. The V end lost 5 bases, the J end lost 2 bases, and 9 bases lay between the germline ends. Germline V gene sequence: CDR1 KGHSH, CDR2 LQKENI. CDR3 length: 13 residues. CDR3 sequence: CASSATLNTEAFF. In nucleotides, the CDR3 is TGTGCCAGCTCAGCCACTTTAAACACTGAAGCTTTCTTT.

The chain links TRBV9 to TRBJ2-1; 12 bases fit TRBD2. Germline loops: CDR1 SGDLS, CDR2 YYNGEE. CDR3 length equals 16 residues. V shed 3 bases, J shed 8 bases, and the junction held 9 bases outside the gene matches. CDR3 DNA sequence: TGTGCCAGCAGCGCCAGGACTAGCGGGGTCTTCGATGAGCAGTTCTTC. Translated, it gives CASSARTSGVFDEQFF.

The chain combines TRBV30 with TRBJ1-5; D may be TRBD1 (6 bases). CDR1 and CDR2 from the germline V gene are GTSNPN and SVGIG (reference sequence). V was trimmed by 3 bases and J by 4 bases, leaving 16 bases between them. CDR3 length equals 15 residues. In nucleotides, the CDR3 is TGTGCCTGGAGCCAGGGGACATTGGCGAATCAGCCCCAGCATTTT. It yields the protein CAWSQGTLANQPQHF.

The V and J genes are TRBV5-1 and TRBJ2-1; the match to TRBD2 covers 8 bases. Trimming took 4 bases from V and 8 from J; bases not matched to a gene: 14. CDR1 and CDR2 from the germline V gene are SGHRS and YFSETQ. The CDR3 has 16 residues. The CDR3, as DNA: TGCGCCAGCAGCCCACACCGAGCGGGGGCCATCGATGAGCAGTTCTTC. Translation gives CASSPHRAGAIDEQFF.

The chain is built from TRBV19 and TRBJ2-7, with 11 nucleotides matching TRBD1. Germline V lookup: CDR1 LNHDA, CDR2 SQIVND (reference sequence). The CDR3 runs 12 residues. J was trimmed by 5 bases and V by 10 bases; bases with no gene match: 4. The CDR3 region is CATRTGGNEQYF. Here the CDR3 DNA reads TGTGCCACCAGGACAGGGGGCAACGAGCAGTACTTC. Full variable domain (missing parts from reference TRBV19 and TRBJ2-7): DGGITQSPKYLFRKEGQNVTLSCEQNLNHDAMYWYRQDPGQGLRLIYYSQIVNDFQKGDIAEGYSVSREKKESFPLTVTSAQKNPTAFYLCATRTGGNEQYFGPGTRLTVT.

The chain couples TRBV10-3 to TRBJ1-5, with D unresolved. Deletions cut 3 bases from V and 7 bases from J, with 13 bases between. The V gene's germline CDR1 is ENHRY and CDR2 SYGVKD. This CDR3 is built from 14 residues. CDR3 sequence reads: CAISDPGGSQPQHF. The CDR3 DNA reads as TGTGCCATCAGTGACCCGGGAGGGTCCCAGCCCCAGCATTTT.

The V and J genes are TRBV27 and TRBJ2-2, with D perhaps matching TRBD1 or TRBD2 (6 bases each). CDR3 size: 19 residues. Germline-derived CDR1 and CDR2 are MNHEY and SMNVEV (reference sequence). Deletions cut 6 bases from V and 3 bases from J, with 26 bases between. This CDR3 reads CASSFLGTPTRQDTGELFF. For the CDR3, the DNA is TGTGCCAGCAGCTTTCTCGGGACTCCTACCCGACAGGACACCGGGGAGCTGTTTTTT.

The rearrangement joins TRBV7-3 to TRBJ2-2; TRBD1 matches at 11 bases. This CDR3 contains 17 residues. The junction had 10 bases not matched to a gene; V was cut back by 5 bases and J by 5 bases. CDR1 is SGHTA and CDR2 is FQGTGA in the germline V gene. In nucleotides, the CDR3 is TGTGCCAGCAGCACAAATGGACAGGGGGCGGTAACCGGGGAGCTGTTTTTT. Its translation: CASSTNGQGAVTGELFF.

The chain is built from TRBV19 and TRBJ1-2, with 8 bases lining up with TRBD1. The CDR3 covers 13 residues. The V gene's germline CDR1 is LNHDA and CDR2 SQIVND (reference sequence). After removal of 6 bases from V and 4 bases from J, the junction contained 4 bases not matched to a gene. CDR3 sequence reads: CASRSGTGYGYTF. In DNA form, the CDR3 reads TGTGCCAGTAGGTCTGGGACAGGCTATGGCTACACCTTC.